A single sample is the source of the 31 T cell receptor beta chains below, sequenced in a study of shared clonotypes between healthy human individuals. The data were produced by immunoSEQ multiplex PCR, yet TCRdb's version contains in-frame clones alone and is incomplete. The sample contains about 1,800,000 clones, approximately 94% of which appear only once. Naive CD8 isolation took CD45RO-negative cells positively selected for CCR7 and excluded terminally differentiated effector memory CD45RA+ cells. Sample: naive CD8+ T cells sorted from blood. The receptors were gathered from a man aged 18-30 years in good health.

This clone showed up just once. Other DNA variants within this sample encode the same CDR3. The rearrangement uses TRBV27 and TRBJ2-7; 8 bases fit TRBD2. The CDR3 is made up of 15 amino acids. V shed 5 bases, J shed 2 bases, and the junction held 8 bases outside the gene matches. Germline V gene data show CDR1 as MNHEY and CDR2 as SMNVEV (reference sequence). CDR3 nucleotide sequence: TGTGCCAGCAGTCTCGGAGCGGGGGTCACCTACGAGCAGTACTTC. Translation gives CASSLGAGVTYEQYF.

The chain uses TRBV5-6 and TRBJ2-3; the match to TRBD1 covers 7 bases. The trim removed 3 bases at V and 4 bases at J, leaving 8 bases unmatched. Germline-derived CDR1 and CDR2 are SGHDT and YYEEEE. The length of the CDR3 is 15 residues. The CDR3 is CASSSQGFGADTQYF. In DNA, the CDR3 is TGTGCCAGCAGCTCACAGGGGTTCGGAGCAGATACGCAGTATTTT.

The chain joins TRBV14 to TRBJ1-6; D possibly corresponds to TRBD1 (6 bases). Trimming pared 8 bases from V and 7 bases from J, leaving 18 bases between. The CDR3 is 15 amino acids. Germline loops: CDR1 SGHDN, CDR2 FVKESK. This chain's CDR3 is CASQWGAGANSPLHF. CDR3 nucleotide sequence: TGTGCCAGCCAATGGGGGGCAGGGGCGAATTCACCCCTCCACTTT.

Points on this clone: Because the CDR3 is missing its conserved closing phenylalanine or tryptophan, this is likely a read error. The rearrangement links TRBV6-6 to TRBJ1-5; TRBD1 matches at 11 bases. Per germline, CDR1 MNHNY and CDR2 SVGAGI (reference sequence). This CDR3 spans 15 amino acids. The V gene end was trimmed by 6 bases and the J gene end by 10 bases; junction bases not matched to a gene: 11. The CDR3 DNA reads TGTGCCAGCAGCCCCGGGACAGGGGGTTTGGACCCCCAGCATCTT. Translated, it gives CASSPGTGGLDPQHL.

The V and J genes are TRBV29-1 and TRBJ2-1; 8 bases match TRBD1. With 4 bases clipped from V and 6 bases from J, the junction kept 8 bases outside the gene matches. CDR3 length: 14 residues. CDR1 and CDR2 from the germline V gene are SQVTM and ANQGSEA. CDR3: CSVVGDRGSNEQFF. DNA for the CDR3: TGCAGCGTTGTAGGAGACAGGGGTTCCAATGAGCAGTTCTTC.

V gene TRBV10-2 combines with J gene TRBJ2-5; D possibly corresponds to TRBD2 (5 bases). Deletions cut 0 bases from V and 5 bases from J, with 16 bases between. This CDR3 spans 16 amino acids. Germline CDR1 reads WSHSY; CDR2 reads SAAADI. This CDR3 reads CASSESTPAGGETQYF. The CDR3 nucleotides are TGCGCCAGCAGTGAGTCGACTCCGGCGGGTGGGGAGACCCAGTACTTC.

V is TRBV6-5 and J is TRBJ2-7; D tentatively reads TRBD1 or TRBD2 (6 bases each). CDR3 length: 15 residues. Trimming took off 2 bases at V and 3 bases at J, with 14 bases between the two ends. Germline V gives CDR1 MNHEY, CDR2 SVGAGI. The CDR3 nucleotides read TGTGCCAGCAGTTACGGCGGGACAAGTATCTACGAGCAGTACTTC. Translated, it gives CASSYGGTSIYEQYF.

Turning to this clone: Other nucleotide sequences from this sample produce the same CDR3. The chain has TRBV6-5 and TRBJ1-1, with D unresolved. Germline V lookup: CDR1 MNHEY, CDR2 SVGAGI. Trimming cost V 3 bases and J 0 bases, with 8 bases left between them. The CDR3 covers 14 residues. CDR3 bases: TGTGCCAGCAGTTATACCGGGATGAACACTGAAGCTTTCTTT. This translates into CASSYTGMNTEAFF.

V usage is TRBV6-1 and J usage is TRBJ2-3, with D perhaps assigned TRBD1 or TRBD2 (5 bases each). Trimming took off 9 bases at V and 0 bases at J, with 13 bases between the two ends. This CDR3 has 14 residues. Germline CDR1 is MNHNS and CDR2 is SASEGT. The CDR3 DNA follows: TGTGCCAGTACTTCGTGGGGGAGCACAGATACGCAGTATTTT. It yields the protein CASTSWGSTDTQYF.

Of note for this clone: Other DNA sequences of this sample code for an identical CDR3. V gene TRBV13 combines with J gene TRBJ2-7; 9 bases fit TRBD1. V shed 4 bases, J shed 0 bases, and the junction held 4 bases outside the gene matches. CDR3 length: 15 residues. Looked up from germline, CDR1 is PRHDT and CDR2 is FYEKMQ (reference sequence). The CDR3 DNA reads as TGTGCCAGCAGCTCCAGGGACAGGGCCTCCTACGAGCAGTACTTC. It yields the protein CASSSRDRASYEQYF.

Notes on this clone: Being one base from a much bigger clone, this may be a read error. Within the sample, other DNA sequences also encode this same CDR3. The gene calls are TRBV7-8 and TRBJ2-5, with unresolved D. This CDR3 spans 11 amino acids. Deletions cut 5 bases from V and 1 base from J, with 2 bases between. Germline lookup yields CDR1 SGHVS and CDR2 FQNEAQ. The CDR3: CASSAQETQYF. CDR3 nucleotide sequence: TGTGCCAGCAGCGCCCAAGAGACCCAGTACTTC.

The chain has TRBV7-8 and TRBJ2-1, with 10 bases identical to TRBD2. Per the germline V gene, CDR1 is SGHVS and CDR2 is FQNEAQ. The CDR3 has 17 residues. With 5 bases clipped from V and 8 bases from J, the junction kept 15 bases outside the gene matches. CDR3 bases: TGTGCCAGCAGCCGGAACCTAGCGGGGGAGCAAGTAGATGAGCAGTTCTTC. Translation gives CASSRNLAGEQVDEQFF.

The gene calls are TRBV19 and TRBJ2-3, with D perhaps given as TRBD1 or TRBD2 (5 bases each). This CDR3 spans 16 amino acids. Between the trimmed V and J ends, which lost 0 bases and 3 bases, there was a span of 13 bases. Germline V lookup: CDR1 LNHDA, CDR2 SQIVND (reference sequence). CDR3 DNA sequence: TGTGCCAGTAGTATAGATACAGGACTCATAACAGATACGCAGTATTTT. It codes for CASSIDTGLITDTQYF.

J is TRBJ1-6 and V is TRBV6-6; D might be TRBD1 (5 bases). Germline-derived CDR1 and CDR2 are MNHNY and SVGAGI (reference sequence). The CDR3 sequence is 13 residues long. The V end was cut by 10 bases, the J end by 6 bases, with 13 bases between. The CDR3 sequence: CANSDNFNSPLHF. The CDR3 DNA follows: TGTGCCAACTCGGACAACTTTAATTCACCCCTCCACTTT.

This sequence joins TRBV10-3 and TRBJ2-2; 9 positions agree with TRBD1. The CDR3 totals 14 residues. V lost 5 bases and J lost 7; bases outside the gene matches: 5. In germline, CDR1 is ENHRY, CDR2 SYGVKD. The CDR3 DNA sequence: TGTGCCATCAGTTGGACAGGGGCGGACGGGGAGCTGTTTTTT. Translation gives CAISWTGADGELFF.

This chain uses TRBV7-9 with TRBJ1-6; 8 positions agree with TRBD1. The CDR3 is 14 residues long. V lost 0 bases and J lost 8; bases outside the gene matches: 0. Per the germline V gene, CDR1 is SEHNR and CDR2 is FQNEAQ (reference sequence). CDR3 amino acids: CASSLAQGDSPLHF. The CDR3 coding sequence is TGTGCCAGCAGCTTAGCACAGGGGGATTCACCCCTCCACTTT.

This clone was picked up one time. The rearrangement joins TRBV7-9 to TRBJ2-7; no clear D gene. Trimming took 3 bases from V and 3 from J, leaving 9 bases between them. CDR3 length: 13 residues. CDR1 and CDR2 (germline): SEHNR, FQNEAQ (reference sequence). This chain's CDR3 is CASSFSEGYEQYF. The CDR3 region has the DNA TGTGCCAGCAGCTTTTCCGAAGGCTACGAGCAGTACTTC.

The rearrangement links TRBV28 to TRBJ1-1; possibly TRBD1 for D (6 bases). The CDR3 has 14 amino acids. The V and J ends lost 4 bases and 4 bases respectively, with 13 bases between them. CDR1 and CDR2 from the germline V gene are MDHEN and SYDVKM. The CDR3 spells CASSSTGLLTEAFF. Written as DNA, the CDR3 is TGTGCCAGCAGTTCAACAGGGCTGCTCACTGAAGCTTTCTTT.

V gene TRBV4-2 combines with J gene TRBJ2-3; 12 nucleotides align to TRBD2. Trimming at V came to 4 bases and at J to 2 bases, leaving 7 bases not matched to a gene. CDR3 length: 17 amino acids. Germline V lookup: CDR1 LGHNA, CDR2 YNFKEQ. The CDR3 protein is CASSPELAGGYTDTQYF. The DNA of the CDR3 is TGTGCCAGCAGCCCAGAACTAGCGGGGGGATACACAGATACGCAGTATTTT.

The chain couples TRBV27 to TRBJ2-7; 9 nucleotides match TRBD1. Germline V CDR1 and CDR2: MNHEY, SMNVEV (reference sequence). CDR3 length: 13 residues. J lost 5 bases, V lost 6 bases, and 5 bases had no gene match. The CDR3 spells CASRRGQGDEQYF. As DNA, the CDR3 is TGTGCCAGCAGACGGGGACAGGGCGACGAGCAGTACTTC.

As for this clone: Other DNA variants within this sample encode the same CDR3. J is TRBJ2-1 and V is TRBV6-6; no reliable D call. Per germline, CDR1 MNHNY and CDR2 SVGAGI (reference sequence). The CDR3 runs to 12 residues. Trimming pared 0 bases from V and 13 bases from J, leaving 10 bases between. In DNA, the CDR3 is TGTGCCAGCAGTTACTCAGGCGGAGAACAGTTCTTC. Encoded protein: CASSYSGGEQFF.

This chain links TRBV13 with TRBJ2-3, with D possibly being TRBD2 (5 bases). CDR1 PRHDT and CDR2 FYEKMQ come from the germline V gene (reference sequence). This CDR3 region has 13 residues. V lost 4 bases to trimming and J lost 6 bases, with 11 bases between them. The CDR3 sequence: CASSSSSFDTQYF. CDR3 in DNA: TGTGCCAGCAGCTCCTCTAGCTTTGATACGCAGTATTTT.

CDR3 amino acids: CASSPGRLGRNTDTQYF. In DNA form, the CDR3 reads TGTGCCAGCAGCCCGGGACGCCTAGGACGAAACACAGATACGCAGTATTTT. This chain connects TRBV7-9 to TRBJ2-3, with D perhaps TRBD1 or TRBD2 (5 bases each). V was pared by 5 bases and J by 2 bases, with 20 bases between. The CDR3 consists of 17 residues. The germline V gene has CDR1 SEHNR and CDR2 FQNEAQ (reference sequence). The full variable domain, its missing parts supplied by reference TRBV7-9 and TRBJ2-3, is DTGVSQNPRHKITKRGQNVTFRCDPISEHNRLYWYRQTLGQGPEFLTYFQNEAQLEKSRLLSDRFSAERPKGSFSTLEIQRTEQGDSAMYLCASSPGRLGRNTDTQYFGPGTRLTVL.

The V gene is TRBV10-3, the J gene TRBJ2-3, with 10 bases identical to TRBD2. With V trimmed by 0 bases and J by 0 bases, 6 bases remained unmatched. This CDR3 contains 18 residues. Germline loops: CDR1 ENHRY, CDR2 SYGVKD. The CDR3 protein is CAISESIGTSASTDTQYF. In DNA, the CDR3 is TGTGCCATCAGTGAGTCGATCGGGACTAGCGCTAGCACAGATACGCAGTATTTT.

The CDR3 is CASSGGSNYGYTF. The CDR3 region has the DNA TGTGCCAGCAGCGGGGGCTCTAACTATGGCTACACCTTC. The chain joins TRBV27 to TRBJ1-2; D might be TRBD1 (6 bases). V was cut by 6 bases and J by 0 bases, with 8 bases left in between. The CDR3 extends over 13 amino acids. CDR1 and CDR2 (germline): MNHEY, SMNVEV (reference sequence).

Note on this clone: The sample holds other DNA sequences that translate to the same CDR3. The rearrangement links TRBV27 to TRBJ2-2, with D unclear. Deletions cut 6 bases from V and 4 bases from J, with 9 bases between. The germline V gene encodes CDR1 MNHEY and CDR2 SMNVEV (reference sequence). This CDR3 comprises 13 residues. CDR3 sequence: CASSSGATGELFF. The DNA of the CDR3 is TGTGCCAGCAGCTCCGGAGCCACCGGGGAGCTGTTTTTT.

The rearrangement joins TRBV9 to TRBJ2-5; 11 bases align to TRBD1. V lost 4 bases to trimming and J lost 2 bases; unmatched junction nucleotides: 10. The CDR3 spans 17 residues. Germline CDR1 SGDLS, CDR2 YYNGEE. The CDR3 DNA sequence: TGTGCCAGCAGCCCTGGACAGGGGGCAATAAGGCAAGAGACCCAGTACTTC. Its translation: CASSPGQGAIRQETQYF.

The V call is TRBV9, the J call TRBJ2-2, with D possibly TRBD1 on 7 matching bases. V lost 4 bases and J 4 bases, leaving 26 bases between the germline ends. Germline values: CDR1 SGDLS, CDR2 YYNGEE. The CDR3 consists of 19 residues. CDR3 nucleotides: TGTGCCAGCAGCCCCCGCGGGACAGAGATTTTGGGAAGCACCGGGGAGCTGTTTTTT. Residues: CASSPRGTEILGSTGELFF.

A word on this clone: Other DNA sequences in this specimen translate into the identical CDR3. The genes are TRBV2 and TRBJ2-2, with D possibly being TRBD1 (6 bases). This CDR3 has 14 residues. The V and J ends lost 5 bases and 1 base respectively, with 8 bases between them. The germline V gene encodes CDR1 SNHLY and CDR2 FYNNEI. This CDR3 reads CASSRTENTGELFF. In nucleotides, the CDR3 is TGTGCCAGCAGTAGGACAGAGAACACCGGGGAGCTGTTTTTT.

This rearrangement joins TRBV10-2 to TRBJ2-5, with 12 bases identical to TRBD2. CDR1 is WSHSY, CDR2 SAAADI, per germline. The CDR3 loop spans 15 amino acids. Trimming cost V 4 bases and J 2 bases; bases outside gene matches: 2. This chain's CDR3 is CASSALAGGQETQYF. The CDR3 nucleotides read TGCGCCAGCAGTGCACTAGCGGGAGGACAAGAGACCCAGTACTTC.

The gene calls are TRBV27 and TRBJ2-7; D remains unclear. Germline-derived CDR1 and CDR2 are MNHEY and SMNVEV (reference sequence). The CDR3 sequence is 17 residues long. The V and J ends lost 4 bases and 1 base respectively, with 20 bases between them. The CDR3 DNA sequence: TGTGCCAGCAGTTCCCTAATTCCCCTGGGCCCTTCCTACGAGCAGTACTTC. This gives the protein CASSSLIPLGPSYEQYF.